Detailed here is one T cell receptor (beta chain). This sample is drawn from a study of cytomegalovirus exposure and HLA in healthy donors. Germline values: CDR1 SNHLY, CDR2 FYNNEI. V was clipped by 0 bases and J by 0 bases, with 11 bases between them. The CDR3 runs to 17 residues. The table came from immunoSEQ multiplex PCR; TCRdb's copy has only in-frame clones and leaves some out. Found here are some 130,000 clones, about 88% of them singletons; the top ten hold 0.95% to 1.5%. What was sequenced was PBMCs. The clonotype was recovered from a woman between 18 and 29 years old in good health and CMV-seronegative. This chain uses TRBV2 with TRBJ2-2, with D possibly TRBD2 on 7 matching bases. The CDR3 loop reads CASSEAVGGPNTGELFF. CDR3 sequence (DNA): TGTGCCAGCAGTGAAGCGGTCGGGGGGCCGAACACCGGGGAGCTGTTTTTT. The full variable domain, rest sourced from reference TRBV2 and TRBJ2-2, is EPEVTQTPSHQVTQMGQEVILRCVPISNHLYFYWYRQILGQKVEFLVSFYNNEISEKSEIFDDQFSVERPDGSNFTLKIRSTKLEDSAMYFCASSEAVGGPNTGELFFGEGSRLTVL.